What follows are 27 T cell receptor beta chains derived from one specimen sequenced in a study of blood T cell repertoires in COVID-19. The data were produced by immunoSEQ multiplex PCR, yet TCRdb's version contains in-frame clones alone and is incomplete. The table shows 350,000 to 550,000 clones, with around 89% occurring only once. The sample comprised peripheral blood. The receptors come from a young woman with acute or convalescent COVID-19.

This sequence joins TRBV5-1 and TRBJ2-1; D remains unclear. The V gene lost 4 bases and the J gene lost 10 bases, with 9 bases spanning the gap. The CDR3 sequence is 11 residues long. Germline CDR1 is SGHRS and CDR2 is YFSETQ. The CDR3 reads CASSVLREQFF. In nucleotides, the CDR3 is TGCGCCAGCAGCGTACTCCGCGAGCAGTTCTTC.

The chain joins TRBV6-5 to TRBJ2-3; a weak D match, TRBD1 (6 bases). Germline V gene lookup returns CDR1 MNHEY and CDR2 SVGAGI. The ends were cut back, 5 bases at V and 1 base at J, with 10 bases in the middle. The length of the CDR3 is 14 residues. The CDR3 coding sequence is TGTGCCAGCAGTCAGAGACAGGGCACAGATACGCAGTATTTT. It specifies CASSQRQGTDTQYF.

This clone was seen a few times. The same CDR3 arises from other DNA sequences in this sample as well. This chain links TRBV30 with TRBJ1-1; tentative D call: TRBD1 (5 bases). V lost 4 bases and J 5 bases, leaving 17 bases between the germline ends. The germline CDR1 and CDR2 sequences are GTSNPN and SVGIG (reference sequence). The CDR3 extends over 14 amino acids. CDR3 loop: CAWTRPGGNTEAFF. CDR3 DNA sequence: TGTGCCTGGACCCGACCCGGGGGGAATACTGAAGCTTTCTTT.

This rearrangement joins TRBV11-2 to TRBJ2-3, with 8 bases matching TRBD2. This CDR3 is 18 amino acids long. CDR1 is SGHAT and CDR2 is FQNNGV in the germline V gene. Trimming took 3 bases from V and 2 from J; bases not matched to a gene: 13. CDR3 nucleotides: TGTGCCAGCAGCTTCTTAATATCGAGCGGGGGCACCACAGATACGCAGTATTTT. Its translation: CASSFLISSGGTTDTQYF.

V and J are TRBV7-9 and TRBJ2-1, with 7 bases that match TRBD1. CDR3 length: 16 amino acids. The germline V gene has CDR1 SEHNR and CDR2 FQNEAQ (reference sequence). Trimming removed 4 bases from V and 1 base from J; junction bases left unmatched: 7. DNA of the CDR3: TGTGCCAGCAGCTCGTCCGACAGGGTTTCCTACAATGAGCAGTTCTTC. Translating gives CASSSSDRVSYNEQFF.

The rearrangement joins TRBV3-1 (or the pseudogene TRBV3-2) to TRBJ2-5, with 11 positions matching TRBD2. From germline, CDR1 is LGHDT and CDR2 YNNKEL (reference sequence). With V trimmed by 4 bases and J by 2 bases, 6 bases remained unmatched. The CDR3 runs 16 residues. CDR3 bases: TGTGCCAGCAGCCCCTCCATAGCGGGGGGGCAAGAGACCCAGTACTTC. Its translation is CASSPSIAGGQETQYF.

The gene calls are TRBV19 and TRBJ1-3; weak D call: TRBD1 (6 bases). Germline loops: CDR1 LNHDA, CDR2 SQIVND (reference sequence). V lost 7 bases to trimming and J lost 4 bases, with 23 bases between them. There are 17 residues in the CDR3. The CDR3 sequence: CASTAASSGEIGNTIYF. In DNA, the CDR3 is TGTGCCAGTACCGCGGCTTCCTCAGGGGAGATCGGAAACACCATATATTTT.

V is TRBV3-1 (or the pseudogene TRBV3-2) and J is TRBJ1-2; 7 nucleotides line up with TRBD1. The V gene end was trimmed by 1 base and the J gene end by 7 bases; junction bases not matched to a gene: 3. There are 13 residues in the CDR3. The germline V gene has CDR1 LGHDT and CDR2 YNNKEL (reference sequence). CDR3 sequence: CASSQAGGGGYTF. The CDR3 DNA reads TGTGCCAGCAGCCAAGCAGGGGGTGGTGGCTACACCTTC.

Points on this clone: Other DNA sequences from this sample encode an identical CDR3 as well. V is TRBV6-1 and J is TRBJ1-1; 9 nucleotides align to TRBD1. The CDR3 extends over 17 amino acids. V gave up 1 base and J gave up 0 bases; unmatched junction bases: 6. The V gene's germline CDR1 is MNHNS and CDR2 SASEGT. DNA for the CDR3: TGTGCCAGCAGTGAAGTCGGTGGGACAGGGATGAACACTGAAGCTTTCTTT. This translates into CASSEVGGTGMNTEAFF.

This clone was detected only a few times. The chain has TRBV6-5 and TRBJ1-3, with 7 bases that match TRBD1. This CDR3 comprises 15 residues. The trim removed 6 bases at V and 7 bases at J, leaving 12 bases unmatched. From germline, CDR1 is MNHEY and CDR2 SVGAGI. CDR3 loop: CASRKGRQGGNTIYF. As DNA, the CDR3 is TGTGCCAGCAGAAAGGGGCGACAGGGTGGTAACACCATATATTTT.

This clone occurred a few times. The rearrangement links TRBV29-1 to TRBJ2-2; tentatively, D is TRBD2 (5 bases). V was pared by 7 bases and J by 2 bases, with 14 bases between. The CDR3 consists of 14 residues. Germline V gives CDR1 SQVTM, CDR2 ANQGSEA. Here the CDR3 reads CSARGQINTGELFF. CDR3 nucleotide sequence: TGCAGCGCCAGAGGGCAGATTAACACCGGGGAGCTGTTTTTT.

V gene TRBV29-1 combines with J gene TRBJ2-1; TRBD1 matches 8 bases. This CDR3 is built from 12 residues. Germline values: CDR1 SQVTM, CDR2 ANQGSEA. Trimming at V came to 7 bases and at J to 6 bases, leaving 5 bases not matched to a gene. The CDR3 DNA is TGCAGCGGAACGGACAGGGCCAATGAGCAGTTCTTC. Translation: CSGTDRANEQFF.

The chain is built from TRBV19 and TRBJ2-5, with 11 bases fitting TRBD1. This CDR3 is built from 15 residues. The V gene's germline CDR1 is LNHDA and CDR2 SQIVND (reference sequence). V gave up 3 bases and J gave up 7 bases; unmatched junction bases: 7. The CDR3 DNA reads TGTGCCAGTAGTATGGGACAGGGGGGTTTTGGGACCCAGTACTTC. Its protein is CASSMGQGGFGTQYF.

The CDR3 nucleotides read TGTGCCAGCAGCTTAGTGGCCCACGGGGGGGGAAACACTGAAGCTTTCTTT. Its protein product is CASSLVAHGGGNTEAFF. This chain connects TRBV7-9 to TRBJ1-1; D is possibly TRBD1 (5 bases). Between the trimmed V and J ends, which lost 1 base and 2 bases, there was a span of 17 bases. The CDR3 totals 17 residues. Germline V CDR1 and CDR2: SEHNR, FQNEAQ (reference sequence).

The V call is TRBV14, the J call TRBJ1-2; D is undetermined. CDR3 length: 13 residues. V lost 4 bases to trimming and J lost 10 bases, with 16 bases between them. Germline V lookup: CDR1 SGHDN, CDR2 FVKESK. CDR3 bases: TGTGCCAGCAGCCCCAGATTTACAGTGTCCTACACCTTC. This codes for CASSPRFTVSYTF.

J is TRBJ2-2 and V is TRBV7-3, with 8 bases that match TRBD1. Germline CDR1 SGHTA, CDR2 FQGTGA. V lost 4 bases and J lost 6; bases outside the gene matches: 13. The CDR3 is 17 residues long. CDR3 residues: CASSSTPRTGSAGELFF. DNA of the CDR3: TGTGCCAGCAGCTCCACCCCCCGGACAGGGAGCGCCGGGGAGCTGTTTTTT.

The V call is TRBV5-4, the J call TRBJ2-6; tentatively, D is TRBD1 (6 bases). The CDR3 spans 17 residues. Trimming shortened V by 4 bases and J by 3 bases, and 17 bases separated the two germline ends. Germline CDR1 SGHNT, CDR2 YYREEE (reference sequence). CDR3 protein: CASSPDATGYGANVLTF. In DNA, the CDR3 is TGTGCCAGCAGCCCAGACGCTACAGGGTATGGGGCCAACGTCCTGACTTTC. Filled out from reference TRBV5-4 and TRBJ2-6, the complete variable domain reads ETGVTQSPTHLIKTRGQQVTLRCSSQSGHNTVSWYQQALGQGPQFIFQYYREEENGRGNFPPRFSGLQFPNYSSELNVNALELDDSALYLCASSPDATGYGANVLTFGAGSRLTVL.

The genes are TRBV28 and TRBJ2-5; TRBD1 matches at 7 bases. In germline, CDR1 is MDHEN, CDR2 SYDVKM. J lost 3 bases, V lost 4 bases, and 8 bases had no gene match. This CDR3 spans 15 amino acids. The CDR3 coding sequence is TGTGCCAGCAGTTCACTTAACACAGGGGAAGAGACCCAGTACTTC. Its translation is CASSSLNTGEETQYF.

CDR3 nucleotide sequence: TGCGCCAGCAGCTCCCGGACAGGAACGGGATACTATGGCTACACCTTC. It encodes CASSSRTGTGYYGYTF. The V gene is TRBV5-1, the J gene TRBJ1-2; the match to TRBD1 covers 7 bases. CDR3 length: 16 amino acids. V lost 3 bases and J lost 3; bases outside the gene matches: 11. Germline CDR1 reads SGHRS; CDR2 reads YFSETQ.

The chain couples TRBV7-8 to TRBJ1-2; 7 bases align to TRBD1. With V trimmed by 3 bases and J by 7 bases, 11 bases remained unmatched. Germline V gene data show CDR1 as SGHVS and CDR2 as FQNEAQ. This CDR3 is 15 amino acids long. CDR3 amino acids: CASSLGNTGQFGYTF. Here the CDR3 DNA reads TGTGCCAGCAGCTTGGGAAATACGGGACAGTTTGGCTACACCTTC.

This sequence joins TRBV24-1 and TRBJ1-5; TRBD1 might be the D (6 bases). The CDR3 is 13 amino acids. Germline V gives CDR1 KGHDR, CDR2 SFDVKD. Trimming pared 8 bases from V and 7 bases from J, leaving 14 bases between. CDR3 in DNA: TGTGCCACCAAATTCAACAGGGTCCAGCCCCAGCATTTT. This translates into CATKFNRVQPQHF.

The chain links TRBV7-9 to TRBJ1-5; 8 bases match TRBD1. This CDR3 is built from 13 residues. Germline lookup yields CDR1 SEHNR and CDR2 FQNEAQ (reference sequence). J was trimmed by 3 bases and V by 7 bases; bases with no gene match: 2. As DNA, the CDR3 is TGTGCCAGCAACCAGGGGGCCAATCAGCCCCAGCATTTT. It encodes CASNQGANQPQHF.

The chain combines TRBV10-3 with TRBJ1-3; weak D call: TRBD1 (5 bases). Trimming cost V 4 bases and J 3 bases, with 13 bases left between them. Germline CDR1 and CDR2: ENHRY and SYGVKD. The CDR3 runs to 15 residues. The CDR3 region has the DNA TGTGCCATCAGTGCAAGTACAGGATTTGGAAACACCATATATTTT. This encodes CAISASTGFGNTIYF.

The chain links TRBV9 to TRBJ2-7; 8 bases fit TRBD1. CDR3 size: 15 residues. V trimming: 3 bases; J trimming: 3 bases; junction bases outside the gene matches: 8. From germline, CDR1 is SGDLS and CDR2 YYNGEE. Here the CDR3 reads CASSAETGAFYEQYF. The DNA for the CDR3 is TGTGCCAGCAGCGCCGAGACAGGGGCCTTCTACGAGCAGTACTTC.

The chain employs TRBV11-3 and TRBJ2-2; 9 positions agree with TRBD1. Germline CDR1 SGHNT, CDR2 YENEEA. V gave up 6 bases and J gave up 6 bases; unmatched junction bases: 5. The CDR3 length is 14 residues. As DNA, the CDR3 is TGTGCCAGCAGACGGAGACAGGGGGCCGGGGAGCTGTTTTTT. Its protein is CASRRRQGAGELFF.

This clone was picked up a small number of times. The chain employs TRBV9 and TRBJ2-2; weak D call: TRBD1 (5 bases). Germline-derived CDR1 and CDR2 are SGDLS and YYNGEE. CDR3 length: 16 amino acids. V was shortened by 4 bases and J by 2 bases, with 15 bases between the two germline ends. CDR3: CASSTPQGFNTGELFF. CDR3 coding DNA: TGTGCCAGCAGCACCCCGCAGGGCTTCAACACCGGGGAGCTGTTTTTT.

The chain joins TRBV7-8 to TRBJ2-5; TRBD2 matches at 9 bases. CDR1 is SGHVS and CDR2 is FQNEAQ in the germline V gene. The V segment lost 2 bases and the J segment 1 base; nucleotides outside the gene matches: 11. The length of the CDR3 is 18 residues. CDR3 in amino acids: CASSLLGGLAGTQETQYF. In nucleotides, the CDR3 is TGTGCCAGCAGCTTACTCGGTGGGCTAGCGGGGACCCAAGAGACCCAGTACTTC.